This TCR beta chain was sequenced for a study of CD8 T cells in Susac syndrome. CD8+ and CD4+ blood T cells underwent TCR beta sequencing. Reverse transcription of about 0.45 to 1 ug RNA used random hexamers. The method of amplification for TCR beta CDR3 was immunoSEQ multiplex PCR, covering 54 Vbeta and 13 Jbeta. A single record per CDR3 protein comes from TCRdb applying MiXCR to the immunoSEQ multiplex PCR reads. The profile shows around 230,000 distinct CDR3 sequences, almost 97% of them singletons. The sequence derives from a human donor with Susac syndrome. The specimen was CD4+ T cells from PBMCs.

CDR3 bases: TGTGCCAGCATCGGACTAGCGGGAGGGCCCTGGGAGACCCAGTACTTC. Its protein is CASIGLAGGPWETQYF. The gene calls are TRBV25-1 and TRBJ2-5; 15 bases agree with TRBD2. V lost 7 bases to trimming and J lost 5 bases; unmatched junction nucleotides: 8. CDR3 length: 16 amino acids. Germline V gene lookup returns CDR1 MGHDK and CDR2 SYGVNS.